The 29 T cell receptor beta chains presented below share a single source sample, sequenced in a study of blood T cell repertoires in COVID-19. TCRdb's copy holds only in-frame clones and misses some; the assay was immunoSEQ multiplex PCR. The data contain 150,000 to 200,000 clones, 88% of them singletons. The sample taken for sequencing was PBMCs or T cells enriched from blood (not recorded which). These receptors were collected from a woman aged 18-35 years who had recovered from COVID-19.

V is TRBV19 and J is TRBJ1-5; TRBD1 agrees at 11 bases. V lost 8 bases to trimming and J lost 7 bases; unmatched junction nucleotides: 1. This CDR3 comprises 12 residues. Per the germline V gene, CDR1 is LNHDA and CDR2 is SQIVND (reference sequence). The CDR3 bases are TGTGCCAGTGGACAGGGGGCCCAGCCCCAGCATTTT. It codes for CASGQGAQPQHF.

The chain is built from TRBV3-1 (or the pseudogene TRBV3-2) and TRBJ2-2; TRBD1 matches at 8 bases. Looked up from germline, CDR1 is LGHDT and CDR2 is YNNKEL (reference sequence). The CDR3 totals 15 residues. Trimming at V came to 3 bases and at J to 3 bases, leaving 3 bases not matched to a gene. In DNA, the CDR3 is TGTGCCAGCAGCCAGAAACAGGGGGACACCGGGGAGCTGTTTTTT. It encodes CASSQKQGDTGELFF.

The J gene is TRBJ2-7, the V gene TRBV28, with TRBD1 identical over 8 bases. The V gene's germline CDR1 is MDHEN and CDR2 SYDVKM. V lost 2 bases to trimming and J lost 3 bases; unmatched junction nucleotides: 6. The CDR3 consists of 15 residues. CDR3 DNA: TGTGCCAGCAGTTTAGGGGGACAGGACCACTACGAGCAGTACTTC. Its protein product is CASSLGGQDHYEQYF.

This sequence joins TRBV19 and TRBJ1-1; 7 nucleotides agree with TRBD1. CDR3 length equals 15 residues. Germline trimming cut 4 bases from V and 1 base from J; bases unmatched to any gene: 6. The germline V gene has CDR1 LNHDA and CDR2 SQIVND (reference sequence). The CDR3 is CASSTATGANTEAFF. CDR3 coding DNA: TGTGCCAGTAGTACCGCCACAGGGGCGAACACTGAAGCTTTCTTT. The variable domain in full, with the rest retrieved from reference TRBV19 and TRBJ1-1, is DGGITQSPKYLFRKEGQNVTLSCEQNLNHDAMYWYRQDPGQGLRLIYYSQIVNDFQKGDIAEGYSVSREKKESFPLTVTSAQKNPTAFYLCASSTATGANTEAFFGQGTRLTVV.

The rearrangement joins TRBV28 to TRBJ1-2; possibly TRBD1 for D (5 bases). Trimming cost V 6 bases and J 2 bases, with 13 bases left between them. Germline assignment: CDR1 MDHEN and CDR2 SYDVKM. The CDR3 extends over 14 amino acids. The CDR3 sequence: CASSSGSGNYGYTF. The CDR3 region has the DNA TGTGCCAGCAGCTCGGGCTCAGGGAACTATGGCTACACCTTC.

The chain recombines TRBV4-2 with TRBJ2-3, with a possible D match to TRBD2 (6 bases). This CDR3 has 14 amino acids. CDR1 is LGHNA and CDR2 is YNFKEQ in the germline V gene. V lost 4 bases to trimming and J lost 5 bases, with 13 bases between them. Here the CDR3 DNA reads TGTGCCAGCAGCCCAACTAGCCCTGGAGATACGCAGTATTTT. This sequence encodes CASSPTSPGDTQYF.

The chain uses TRBV11-2 and TRBJ2-2, with TRBD1 identical over 12 bases. Germline CDR1 reads SGHAT; CDR2 reads FQNNGV. The CDR3 covers 19 residues. V shed 4 bases, J shed 6 bases, and the junction held 15 bases outside the gene matches. This chain's CDR3 is CASSSNLPGQGAGAGELFF. DNA of the CDR3: TGTGCCAGCAGCTCCAACCTACCGGGACAGGGGGCGGGAGCCGGGGAGCTGTTTTTT.

The V call is TRBV7-2, the J call TRBJ2-3; 10 bases line up with TRBD2. The V gene's germline CDR1 is SGHTA and CDR2 FQGNSA. This CDR3 has 16 residues. Trimming removed 0 bases from V and 4 bases from J; junction bases left unmatched: 4. The CDR3 DNA sequence: TGTGCCAGCAGCTTAGCCCCCCTAGCGGGGGCAGATACGCAGTATTTT. The encoded protein is CASSLAPLAGADTQYF. The full variable domain, rest sourced from reference TRBV7-2 and TRBJ2-3, is GAGVSQSPSNKVTEKGKDVELRCDPISGHTALYWYRQSLGQGLEFLIYFQGNSAPDKSGLPSDRFSAERTGGSVSTLTIQRTQQEDSAVYLCASSLAPLAGADTQYFGPGTRLTVL.

The V and J genes are TRBV14 and TRBJ1-2; D is undetermined. CDR1 is SGHDN and CDR2 is FVKESK in the germline V gene. The CDR3 consists of 12 residues. The V and J ends lost 3 bases and 5 bases respectively, with 7 bases between them. The CDR3 sequence: CASSQGRYGYTF. The CDR3 DNA sequence: TGTGCCAGCAGCCAGGGCCGGTATGGCTACACCTTC. Complete variable domain (other parts from reference TRBV14 and TRBJ1-2): EAGVTQFPSHSVIEKGQTVTLRCDPISGHDNLYWYRRVMGKEIKFLLHFVKESKQDESGMPNNRFLAERTGGTYSTLKVQPAELEDSGVYFCASSQGRYGYTFGSGTRLTVV.

The V and J genes are TRBV5-1 and TRBJ2-5, with TRBD2 identical over 11 bases. The CDR3 covers 14 residues. The germline gives CDR1 SGHRS, CDR2 YFSETQ. Losses at the gene ends were 8 bases for V and 4 bases for J; bases not matched to a gene: 7. CDR3 loop: CASSSGGAGETQYF. CDR3 sequence (DNA): TGCGCCAGTAGTAGCGGGGGGGCCGGAGAGACCCAGTACTTC.

The J gene is TRBJ2-2, the V gene TRBV4-1, with 7 bases identical to TRBD1. CDR3 length: 15 amino acids. The germline V gene has CDR1 MGHRA and CDR2 YSYEKL. With 4 bases clipped from V and 5 bases from J, the junction kept 7 bases outside the gene matches. For the CDR3, the DNA is TGCGCCAGCAGCCCGGGACAGATAACTACCGGGGAGCTGTTTTTT. Translation gives CASSPGQITTGELFF.

The chain combines TRBV5-1 with TRBJ2-6; no clear D gene. Germline CDR1 SGHRS, CDR2 YFSETQ. The CDR3 is 15 amino acids. The ends were cut back, 4 bases at V and 2 bases at J, with 10 bases in the middle. The CDR3 nucleotides read TGCGCCAGCAGCGAGCGAGGAGCTGGGGCCAACGTCCTGACTTTC. Its translation: CASSERGAGANVLTF.

The rearrangement uses TRBV9 and TRBJ1-2; D remains unclear. V was pared by 0 bases and J by 2 bases, with 17 bases between. This CDR3 region has 17 residues. From germline, CDR1 is SGDLS and CDR2 YYNGEE. This chain's CDR3 is CASSVGPLGGLNYGYTF. The CDR3 nucleotides are TGTGCCAGCAGCGTAGGCCCCCTAGGAGGGTTGAACTATGGCTACACCTTC.

This clone was seen only once. The chain joins TRBV19 to TRBJ2-7; TRBD2 matches 10 bases. CDR3 size: 17 residues. The V gene end was trimmed by 0 bases and the J gene end by 0 bases; junction bases not matched to a gene: 5. The germline gives CDR1 LNHDA, CDR2 SQIVND (reference sequence). This CDR3 is CASSIDRASGSSYEQYF. The CDR3 region has the DNA TGTGCCAGTAGTATAGATCGGGCTAGCGGGAGCTCCTACGAGCAGTACTTC.

This chain connects TRBV28 to TRBJ1-1; no reliable D call. The CDR3 length is 14 residues. The ends were cut back, 6 bases at V and 1 base at J, with 12 bases in the middle. Germline V gives CDR1 MDHEN, CDR2 SYDVKM. CDR3 amino acids: CASRPFQENTEAFF. The CDR3 DNA follows: TGTGCCAGCAGACCTTTCCAGGAGAACACTGAAGCTTTCTTT. The whole variable domain, filled in from reference TRBV28 and TRBJ1-1, reads DVKVTQSSRYLVKRTGEKVFLECVQDMDHENMFWYRQDPGLGLRLIYFSYDVKMKEKGDIPEGYSVSREKKERFSLILESASTNQTSMYLCASRPFQENTEAFFGQGTRLTVV.

V gene TRBV6-2 or TRBV6-3 combines with J gene TRBJ1-5; D uncertain. The V gene lost 6 bases and the J gene lost 3 bases, with 12 bases spanning the gap. The CDR3 is 14 residues long. The germline V gene has CDR1 MNHEY and CDR2 SVGEGT. The CDR3 region is CASSPATFNQPQHF. CDR3 bases: TGTGCCAGCAGCCCCGCAACTTTCAATCAGCCCCAGCATTTT.

This clone has a count of ten or more. The V and J genes are TRBV28 and TRBJ2-3; 7 bases are a match to TRBD2. Germline V gene data show CDR1 as MDHEN and CDR2 as SYDVKM. This CDR3 contains 16 residues. The trim removed 0 bases at V and 2 bases at J, leaving 5 bases unmatched. The CDR3: CASSLWVAGPTDTQYF. Written as DNA, the CDR3 is TGTGCCAGCAGTTTATGGGTAGCGGGCCCCACAGATACGCAGTATTTT.

The chain recombines TRBV14 with TRBJ1-6; the match to TRBD1 covers 9 bases. Germline CDR1 SGHDN, CDR2 FVKESK. The CDR3 has 17 residues. With 0 bases clipped from V and 9 bases from J, the junction kept 9 bases outside the gene matches. The CDR3 region is CASSQDLPGQGGSPLHF. CDR3 DNA: TGTGCCAGCAGCCAAGACCTTCCGGGACAGGGCGGTTCACCCCTCCACTTT.

CDR3 amino acids: CASSSWGGGSTGELFF. CDR3 nucleotides: TGTGCCAGCAGCTCCTGGGGAGGGGGTAGCACCGGGGAGCTGTTTTTT. This chain connects TRBV7-9 to TRBJ2-2, with TRBD2 as a possible D gene (7 bases). The germline V gene encodes CDR1 SEHNR and CDR2 FQNEAQ (reference sequence). The V gene lost 4 bases and the J gene lost 4 bases, with 16 bases spanning the gap. The CDR3 loop spans 16 amino acids.

The rearrangement joins TRBV7-2 to TRBJ1-2; possible D gene TRBD1, 6 bases. The CDR3 extends over 15 amino acids. In germline, CDR1 is SGHTA, CDR2 FQGNSA. V was trimmed by 6 bases and J by 3 bases, leaving 17 bases between them. The CDR3 DNA follows: TGTGCCAGCAGAAATGGGAGGGGGTCGTACTATGGCTACACCTTC. Residues: CASRNGRGSYYGYTF.

The chain joins TRBV24-1 to TRBJ1-2, with D possibly matching TRBD1 (5 bases). The CDR3 spans 17 residues. Trimming left V 2 bases short and J 8 bases short, with 23 bases between. Germline V lookup: CDR1 KGHDR, CDR2 SFDVKD. The CDR3 loop reads CATSDSTGGGQIRGYTF. CDR3 sequence (DNA): TGTGCCACCAGTGATTCTACGGGGGGAGGGCAGATTCGAGGCTACACCTTC.

J is TRBJ1-2 and V is TRBV7-2; 9 positions agree with TRBD1. The germline V gene encodes CDR1 SGHTA and CDR2 FQGNSA. This CDR3 is 13 amino acids long. V gave up 5 bases and J gave up 6 bases; unmatched junction bases: 4. The DNA for the CDR3 is TGTGCCAGCAGCATGAGGACAGGGGATGGCTACACCTTC. This translates into CASSMRTGDGYTF.

V gene TRBV28 combines with J gene TRBJ1-6, with D possibly being TRBD1 (6 bases). Germline V gene lookup returns CDR1 MDHEN and CDR2 SYDVKM. V was clipped by 11 bases and J by 5 bases, with 19 bases between them. The CDR3 length is 15 residues. CDR3 sequence: CAADGLQGNNSPLHF. CDR3 DNA: TGTGCCGCAGACGGTCTACAGGGAAATAATTCACCCCTCCACTTT.

This clone was detected a few times. The genes are TRBV9 and TRBJ1-2; possibly TRBD1 for D (6 bases). CDR3 size: 17 residues. Germline values: CDR1 SGDLS, CDR2 YYNGEE. The ends were cut back, 6 bases at V and 0 bases at J, with 21 bases in the middle. CDR3 protein: CASTEGYRVGTNYGYTF. In nucleotides, the CDR3 is TGTGCCAGCACCGAGGGGTACAGGGTAGGGACTAACTATGGCTACACCTTC.

The CDR3 nucleotides read TGCAGCGTTGGGAGGGAGATGGGCCAGCCCCAGCATTTT. It yields the protein CSVGREMGQPQHF. This chain links TRBV29-1 with TRBJ1-5; D remains unclear. Per germline, CDR1 SQVTM and CDR2 ANQGSEA. Trimming pared 4 bases from V and 7 bases from J, leaving 14 bases between. This CDR3 contains 13 residues.

The sample holds one count of this clone. The rearrangement joins TRBV3-1 (or the pseudogene TRBV3-2) to TRBJ1-2, with TRBD1 as a possible D gene (6 bases). Germline CDR1 reads LGHDT; CDR2 reads YNNKEL (reference sequence). V was clipped by 1 base and J by 4 bases, with 13 bases between them. The length of the CDR3 is 15 residues. The CDR3 sequence: CASSQAGGGSYGYTF. Here the CDR3 DNA reads TGTGCCAGCAGCCAAGCGGGAGGGGGGTCCTATGGCTACACCTTC.

The genes are TRBV18 and TRBJ1-5; the D gene is possibly TRBD1 (6 bases). The V end was cut by 3 bases, the J end by 6 bases, with 21 bases between. The CDR3 consists of 17 residues. Germline assignment: CDR1 KGHSH and CDR2 LQKENI. In DNA, the CDR3 is TGTGCCAGCTCACCTTCAGGAACAGGGTCTAGGGGTCAGCCCCAGCATTTT. This translates into CASSPSGTGSRGQPQHF.

The V call is TRBV4-1, the J call TRBJ1-2; TRBD1 matches at 11 bases. The germline gives CDR1 MGHRA, CDR2 YSYEKL. V lost 4 bases, J lost 1 base, and 5 bases stayed unmatched. This CDR3 is built from 16 residues. The CDR3 here is CASSPGQGARNYGYTF. The CDR3 DNA reads as TGCGCCAGCAGCCCCGGACAGGGGGCCCGTAACTATGGCTACACCTTC.

V gene TRBV2 combines with J gene TRBJ1-3; maybe TRBD1 (5 bases). Germline CDR1 is SNHLY and CDR2 is FYNNEI. The germline V and J ends were trimmed by 2 bases and 4 bases, with 15 bases remaining between them. The CDR3 is made up of 16 amino acids. CDR3 DNA: TGTGCCAGCAGTGAAATCAGGGTGTCTCTCGGAAACACCATATATTTT. It specifies CASSEIRVSLGNTIYF.